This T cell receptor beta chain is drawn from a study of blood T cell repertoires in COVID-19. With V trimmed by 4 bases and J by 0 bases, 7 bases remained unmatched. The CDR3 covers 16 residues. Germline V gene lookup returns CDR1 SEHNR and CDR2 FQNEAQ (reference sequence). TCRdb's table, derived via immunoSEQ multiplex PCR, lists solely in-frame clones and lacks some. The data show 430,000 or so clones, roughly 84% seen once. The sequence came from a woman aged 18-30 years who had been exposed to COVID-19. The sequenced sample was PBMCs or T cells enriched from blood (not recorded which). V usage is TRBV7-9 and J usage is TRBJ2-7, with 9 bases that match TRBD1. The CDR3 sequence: CASSSTDRGNSYEQYF. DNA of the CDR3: TGTGCCAGCAGCTCAACAGACAGGGGGAACTCCTACGAGCAGTACTTC.